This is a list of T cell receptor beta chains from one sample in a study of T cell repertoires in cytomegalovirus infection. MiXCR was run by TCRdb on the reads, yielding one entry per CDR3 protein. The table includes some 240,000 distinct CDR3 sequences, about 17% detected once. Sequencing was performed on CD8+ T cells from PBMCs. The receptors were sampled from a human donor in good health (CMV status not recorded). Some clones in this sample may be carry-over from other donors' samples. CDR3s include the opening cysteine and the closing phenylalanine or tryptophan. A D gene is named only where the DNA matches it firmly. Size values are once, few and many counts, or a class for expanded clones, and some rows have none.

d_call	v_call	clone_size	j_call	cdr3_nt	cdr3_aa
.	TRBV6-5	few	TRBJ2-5	TGTGCCAGCAGTTACGGACCGGAGGGCCCCCGACTGCGAGAGACCCAGTACTTC	CASSYGPEGPRLRETQYF
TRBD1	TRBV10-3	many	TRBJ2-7	TGTGCCGTGCGGACAGGCTACGAGCAGTACTTC	CAVRTGYEQYF
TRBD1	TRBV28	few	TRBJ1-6	TGTGCCAGCAGTCTACCGGGACAGGTCTATAATTCACCCCTCCACTTT	CASSLPGQVYNSPLHF
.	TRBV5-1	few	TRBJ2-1	TGCGCCAGCAGTTACCGGACCGTCCGTTCGGGATACAATGAGCAGTTCTTC	CASSYRTVRSGYNEQFF
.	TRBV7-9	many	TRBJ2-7	TGTGCCAGCAGCCTAAATTCGGGATACGAGCAGTACTTC	CASSLNSGYEQYF
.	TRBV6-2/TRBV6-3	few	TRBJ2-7	TGTGCCAGCAGTTACCGAATCACCTACGAGCAGTACTTC	CASSYRITYEQYF
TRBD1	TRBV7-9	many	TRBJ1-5	TGTGCCAGCAGCACGGACAGGGTCCCCAATCAGCCCCAGCATTTT	CASSTDRVPNQPQHF
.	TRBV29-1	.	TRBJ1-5	TGCAGCGTTAAACTTACTCAACAGGGTCTAGATCAGCCCCAGCATTTT	CSVKLTQQGLDQPQHF
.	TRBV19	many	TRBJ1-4	TGTGCCAGTACCTCACCCGGGGACCTAGATGAAAAACTGTTTTTT	CASTSPGDLDEKLFF
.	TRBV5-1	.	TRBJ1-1	TGCGCCAGCAGCCTCTTTACACCGAACACTGAAGCTTTCTTT	CASSLFTPNTEAFF
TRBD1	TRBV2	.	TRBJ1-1	TGTGCCAGCAGTGAACTTCAGGGGGCCGTGATGAACACTGAAGCTTTCTTT	CASSELQGAVMNTEAFF
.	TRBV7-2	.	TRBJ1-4	TGTACCAGCAGCTCCCCCCAGGGGGAAAAACTGTTTTTT	CTSSSPQGEKLFF
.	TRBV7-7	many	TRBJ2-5	TGTGCTAGCAGCTTAGAGGGGGTGTTCCGTCAAGAGACCCAGTACTTC	CASSLEGVFRQETQYF
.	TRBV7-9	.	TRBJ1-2	TGTGCCAGCAGCTTACTCGAGGGACGGAGCGGCTATGGCTACACCTTC	CASSLLEGRSGYGYTF
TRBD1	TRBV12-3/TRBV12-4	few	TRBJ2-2	TGTGCCAGCAGTCCCCCCGGGACAGGGGCCGGGGAGCTGTTTTTT	CASSPPGTGAGELFF
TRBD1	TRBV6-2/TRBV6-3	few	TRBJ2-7	TGTGCCAGCAGTCCGCCGGGACAGGGTGAAGAGCAGTACTTC	CASSPPGQGEEQYF
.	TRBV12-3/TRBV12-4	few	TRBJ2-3	TGTGCCAGCAACCAGGGGGAGAGCGGGTTGCGCACAGATACGCAGTATTTT	CASNQGESGLRTDTQYF
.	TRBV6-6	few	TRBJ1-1	TGTGCCAGCAGCCCCGCGGGGTCGAACACTGAAGCTTTCTTT	CASSPAGSNTEAFF
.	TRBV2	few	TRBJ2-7	TGTGCCAGCAGTGGGACGGACACTGGCCTGGGTGACTCCTACGAGCAGTACTTC	CASSGTDTGLGDSYEQYF
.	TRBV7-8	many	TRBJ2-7	TGTGCCAGCAGCTTAGTCCAGGCTTCCTACGAGCAGTACTTC	CASSLVQASYEQYF
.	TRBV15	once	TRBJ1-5	TGTGCCACCAGCAGAGATGGGGAGGCGAATCAGCCCCAGCATTTT	CATSRDGEANQPQHF
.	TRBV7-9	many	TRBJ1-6	TGTGCCAGCAGCTTAGACGGCTTAAATCGACCCCTCCACTTT	CASSLDGLNRPLHF
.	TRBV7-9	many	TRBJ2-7	TGTGCCACAACTGGGGAGACGGAAGCCTACGAGCAGTACTTC	CATTGETEAYEQYF
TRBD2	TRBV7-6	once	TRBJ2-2	TGTGCCAGCAGCTTTACGGGGGGGCGCACCGGGGAGCTGCTTTTT	CASSFTGGRTGELLF
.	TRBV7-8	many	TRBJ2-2	TGTGCCAGCAGCTTAAAAAGGGAACCAACCGGGGAGCTGTTTTTT	CASSLKREPTGELFF
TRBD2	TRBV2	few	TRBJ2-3	TGTGCCAGCCGCCCGGGACTAGCGGGGAGGTCTACAGATACGCAGTATTTT	CASRPGLAGRSTDTQYF
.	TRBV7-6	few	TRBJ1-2	TGTGCCAGCAGCTTAGATCAGGGCGCGGGCTATGGCTACACCTTC	CASSLDQGAGYGYTF
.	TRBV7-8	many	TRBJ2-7	TGTGCCAGCAGCTTATGGGCGGAACCTACCTACGAGCAGTACTTC	CASSLWAEPTYEQYF
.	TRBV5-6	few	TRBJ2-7	TGTGCCAGCAGCTTGGCCAGGGTCGCATATGGCTACGAGCAGTACTTC	CASSLARVAYGYEQYF
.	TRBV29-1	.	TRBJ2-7	TGCAGCGTTGAAGATCAATTTTCAAGGGTCGGAAAGTACGAGCAGTACTTC	CSVEDQFSRVGKYEQYF
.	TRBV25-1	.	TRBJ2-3	TGTGCCAGCAGAGTGGACACAGATACGCAGTATTTT	CASRVDTDTQYF
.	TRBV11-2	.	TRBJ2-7	TGTGCCAGCAGCAAATCGGGGGAATCCTCCTACGAGCAGTACTTC	CASSKSGESSYEQYF
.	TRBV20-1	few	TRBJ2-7	TGCAGTGCTAGCGATTGGTTTTCAGGGTCGTACGAGCAGTACTTC	CSASDWFSGSYEQYF
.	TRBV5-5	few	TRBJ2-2	TGTGCCAGCAGCTTGGCCTCTCCGGGTGCGGGAACCGGGGAGCTGTTTTTT	CASSLASPGAGTGELFF
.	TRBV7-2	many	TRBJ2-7	TGTGCCAGCAGCTTAGGTCTGTTGATCGGCCGCGCGACCTACGAGCAGTACTTC	CASSLGLLIGRATYEQYF
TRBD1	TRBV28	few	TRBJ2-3	TGTGCCAGCAGTTCCCCCTGGGCAGGGGGCAAAGATACGCAGTATTTT	CASSSPWAGGKDTQYF
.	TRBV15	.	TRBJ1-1	TGTGCCACCAGCAGAGATCTTCCCCCCACTGAAGCTTTCTTT	CATSRDLPPTEAFF
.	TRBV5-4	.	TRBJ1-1	TGTGCCAGCACCCCCAGGGGAGGGGGAAACACTGAAGCTTTCTTT	CASTPRGGGNTEAFF
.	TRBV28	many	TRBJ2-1	TGTGCCAGCAGTTTGACCCCCGGCTACAATGAGCAGTTCTTC	CASSLTPGYNEQFF
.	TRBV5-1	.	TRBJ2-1	TGCGCCAGCAGCGGGACTTTCGGACTCAATGAGCAGTTCTTC	CASSGTFGLNEQFF
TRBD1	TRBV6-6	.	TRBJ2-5	TGTGCCAGCAGTTCGCCGGACAGGGTCGAAGAGACCCAGTACTTC	CASSSPDRVEETQYF